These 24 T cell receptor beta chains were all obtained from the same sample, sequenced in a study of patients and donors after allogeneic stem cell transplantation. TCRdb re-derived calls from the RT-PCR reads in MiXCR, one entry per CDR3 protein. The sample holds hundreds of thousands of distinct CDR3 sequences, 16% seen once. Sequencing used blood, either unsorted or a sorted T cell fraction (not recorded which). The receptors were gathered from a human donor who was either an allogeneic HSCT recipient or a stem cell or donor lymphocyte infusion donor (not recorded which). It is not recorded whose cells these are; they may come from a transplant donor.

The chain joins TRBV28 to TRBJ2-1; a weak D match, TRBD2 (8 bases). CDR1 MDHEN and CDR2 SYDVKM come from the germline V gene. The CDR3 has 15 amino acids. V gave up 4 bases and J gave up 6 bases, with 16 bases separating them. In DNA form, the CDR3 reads TGTGCCAGCAGTTCAGGGGGGACTAGGGGCAATGAGCAGTTCTTC. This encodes CASSSGGTRGNEQFF. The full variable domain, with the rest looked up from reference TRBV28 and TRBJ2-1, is DVKVTQSSRYLVKRTGEKVFLECVQDMDHENMFWYRQDPGLGLRLIYFSYDVKMKEKGDIPEGYSVSREKKERFSLILESASTNQTSMYLCASSSGGTRGNEQFFGPGTRLTVL.

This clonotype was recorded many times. The CDR3 DNA is TGTGCCAGCACTCTTAGGCGCGGGGCCTACGAGCAGTACTTC. It specifies CASTLRRGAYEQYF. The rearrangement uses TRBV12-3 or TRBV12-4 and TRBJ2-7, with D maybe TRBD2 (6 bases). The CDR3 covers 14 residues. Trimming took 7 bases from V and 2 from J, leaving 15 bases between them.

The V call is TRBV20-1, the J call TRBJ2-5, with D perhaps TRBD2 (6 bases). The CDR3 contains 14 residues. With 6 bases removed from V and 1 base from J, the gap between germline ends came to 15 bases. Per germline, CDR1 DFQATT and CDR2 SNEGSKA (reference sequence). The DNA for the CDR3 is TGCAGTGCCCCCGTCACCGGGGGCCAAGAGACCCAGTACTTC. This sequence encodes CSAPVTGGQETQYF.

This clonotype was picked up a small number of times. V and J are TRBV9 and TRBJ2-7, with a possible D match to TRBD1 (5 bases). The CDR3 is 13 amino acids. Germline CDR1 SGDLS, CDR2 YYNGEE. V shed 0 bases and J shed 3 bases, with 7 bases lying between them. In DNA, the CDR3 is TGTGCCAGCAGCGTAGCGACAGACTACGAGCAGTACTTC. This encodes CASSVATDYEQYF.

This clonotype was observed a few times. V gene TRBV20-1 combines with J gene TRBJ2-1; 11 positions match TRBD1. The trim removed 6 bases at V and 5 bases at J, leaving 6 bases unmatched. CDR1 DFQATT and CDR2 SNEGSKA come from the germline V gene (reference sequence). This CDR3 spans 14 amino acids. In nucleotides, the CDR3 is TGCAGTGCCGGGACAGGGGGAAGTCACAATGAGCAGTTCTTC. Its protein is CSAGTGGSHNEQFF.

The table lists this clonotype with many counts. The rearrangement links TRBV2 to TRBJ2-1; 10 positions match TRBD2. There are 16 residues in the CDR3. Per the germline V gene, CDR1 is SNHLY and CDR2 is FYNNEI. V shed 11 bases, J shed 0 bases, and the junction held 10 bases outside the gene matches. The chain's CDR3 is CACEKAGGSSYNEQFF. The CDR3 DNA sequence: TGTGCCTGCGAAAAAGCGGGAGGGAGCTCCTACAATGAGCAGTTCTTC.

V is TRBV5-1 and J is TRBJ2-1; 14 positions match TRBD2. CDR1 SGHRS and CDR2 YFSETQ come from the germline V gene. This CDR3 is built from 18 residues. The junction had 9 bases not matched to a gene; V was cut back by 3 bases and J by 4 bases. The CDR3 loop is CASSSPRLAGGLYNEQFF. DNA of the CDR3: TGCGCCAGCAGCTCCCCCCGACTAGCGGGGGGGCTTTACAATGAGCAGTTCTTC.

This CDR3 is CASSPSGRNREQYF. The CDR3 coding sequence is TGTGCCAGCAGTCCTAGCGGGAGAAATCGCGAGCAGTACTTC. The rearrangement links TRBV4-2 to TRBJ2-7; TRBD2 agrees at 10 bases. The V gene's germline CDR1 is LGHNA and CDR2 YNFKEQ. Trimming took 6 bases from V and 6 from J; bases not matched to a gene: 8. CDR3 size: 14 residues.

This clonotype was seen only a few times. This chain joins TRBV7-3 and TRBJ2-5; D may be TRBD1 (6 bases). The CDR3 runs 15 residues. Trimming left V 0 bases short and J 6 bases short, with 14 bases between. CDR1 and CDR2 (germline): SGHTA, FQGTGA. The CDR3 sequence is CASSLTWGPDQTQYF. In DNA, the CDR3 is TGTGCCAGCAGCTTAACGTGGGGGCCTGATCAGACCCAGTACTTC. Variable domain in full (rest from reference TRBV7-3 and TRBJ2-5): GAGVSQTPSNKVTEKGKYVELRCDPISGHTALYWYRQSLGQGPEFLIYFQGTGAADDSGLPNDRFFAVRPEGSVSTLKIQRTERGDSAVYLCASSLTWGPDQTQYFGPGTRLLVL.

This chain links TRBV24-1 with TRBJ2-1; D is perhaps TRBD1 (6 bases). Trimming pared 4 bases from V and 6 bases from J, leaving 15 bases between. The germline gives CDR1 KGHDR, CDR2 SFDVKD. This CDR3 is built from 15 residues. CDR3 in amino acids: CATSDRRGNRNEQFF. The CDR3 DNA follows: TGTGCCACCAGTGACCGTAGGGGGAATCGCAATGAGCAGTTCTTC.

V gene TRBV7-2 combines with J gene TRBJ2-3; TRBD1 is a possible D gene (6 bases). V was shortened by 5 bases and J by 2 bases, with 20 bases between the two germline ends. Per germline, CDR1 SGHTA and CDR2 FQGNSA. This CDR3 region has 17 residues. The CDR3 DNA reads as TGTGCCAGCAGCCCCAGGGGCCTCAGGGCCCACACAGATACGCAGTATTTT. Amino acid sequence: CASSPRGLRAHTDTQYF. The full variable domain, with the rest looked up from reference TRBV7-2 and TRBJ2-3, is GAGVSQSPSNKVTEKGKDVELRCDPISGHTALYWYRQSLGQGLEFLIYFQGNSAPDKSGLPSDRFSAERTGGSVSTLTIQRTQQEDSAVYLCASSPRGLRAHTDTQYFGPGTRLTVL.

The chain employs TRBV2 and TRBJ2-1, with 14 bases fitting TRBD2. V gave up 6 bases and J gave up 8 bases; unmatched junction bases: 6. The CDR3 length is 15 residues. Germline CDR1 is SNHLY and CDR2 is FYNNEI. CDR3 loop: CASSPTSGGGYEQFF. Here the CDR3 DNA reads TGTGCCAGCAGCCCGACTAGCGGGGGGGGGTATGAGCAGTTCTTC.

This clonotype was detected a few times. CDR3 loop: CSVVVGFASLYGYTF. The CDR3, as DNA: TGCAGCGTTGTGGTGGGATTCGCCTCTCTCTATGGCTACACCTTC. The rearrangement joins TRBV29-1 to TRBJ1-2; D gene uncertain. The CDR3 totals 15 residues. The ends were cut back, 4 bases at V and 4 bases at J, with 19 bases in the middle. Germline assignment: CDR1 SQVTM and CDR2 ANQGSEA. Full variable domain (rest looked up from reference TRBV29-1 and TRBJ1-2): SAVISQKPSRDICQRGTSLTIQCQVDSQVTMMFWYRQQPGQSLTLIATANQGSEATYESGFVIDKFPISRPNLTFSTLTVSNMSPEDSSIYLCSVVVGFASLYGYTFGSGTRLTVV.

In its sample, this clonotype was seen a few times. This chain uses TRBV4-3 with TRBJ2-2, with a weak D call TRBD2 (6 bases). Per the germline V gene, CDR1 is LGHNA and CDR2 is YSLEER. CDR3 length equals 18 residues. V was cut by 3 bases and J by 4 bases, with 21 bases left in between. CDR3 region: CASSHRDFRKEGTGELFF. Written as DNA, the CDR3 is TGCGCCAGCAGCCACCGGGACTTCAGGAAAGAGGGCACCGGGGAGCTGTTTTTT.

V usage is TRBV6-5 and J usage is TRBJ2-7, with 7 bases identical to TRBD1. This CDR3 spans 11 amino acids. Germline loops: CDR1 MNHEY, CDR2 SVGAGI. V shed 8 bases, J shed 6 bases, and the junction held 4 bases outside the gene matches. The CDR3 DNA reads TGTGCCAGCGAGACAGGGACCGAGCAGTACTTC. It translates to CASETGTEQYF.

The CDR3 bases are TGCGCCAGCAGCCAAGGTCTTATTACTAGCGGGAGGTTCTACAATGAGCAGTTCTTC. Translation gives CASSQGLITSGRFYNEQFF. The chain combines TRBV4-1 with TRBJ2-1; 12 positions match TRBD2. The V gene end was trimmed by 1 base and the J gene end by 3 bases; junction bases not matched to a gene: 10. Germline V lookup: CDR1 MGHRA, CDR2 YSYEKL. CDR3 length: 19 amino acids.

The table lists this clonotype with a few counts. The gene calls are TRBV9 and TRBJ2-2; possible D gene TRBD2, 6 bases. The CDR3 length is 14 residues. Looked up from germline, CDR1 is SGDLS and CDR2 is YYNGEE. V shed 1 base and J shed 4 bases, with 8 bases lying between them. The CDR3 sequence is CASSVTGVTGELFF. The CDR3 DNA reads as TGTGCCAGCAGCGTAACGGGAGTCACCGGGGAGCTGTTTTTT.

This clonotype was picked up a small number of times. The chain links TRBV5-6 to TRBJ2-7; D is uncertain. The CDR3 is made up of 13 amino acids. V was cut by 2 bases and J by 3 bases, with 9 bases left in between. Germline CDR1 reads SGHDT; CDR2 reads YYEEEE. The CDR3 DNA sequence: TGTGCCAGCAGCTTTGGAGCCAACTACGAGCAGTACTTC. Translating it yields CASSFGANYEQYF.

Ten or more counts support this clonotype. DNA of the CDR3: TGCGCCAGCAGCCGAGCGGGAGAAGGGGATGAGCAGTTCTTC. Its protein is CASSRAGEGDEQFF. This sequence joins TRBV5-1 and TRBJ2-1, with TRBD2 identical over 8 bases. The germline V gene has CDR1 SGHRS and CDR2 YFSETQ. This CDR3 has 14 residues. With V trimmed by 4 bases and J by 8 bases, 8 bases remained unmatched. Looking up the rest from reference TRBV5-1 and TRBJ2-1 gives the full variable domain: KAGVTQTPRYLIKTRGQQVTLSCSPISGHRSVSWYQQTPGQGLQFLFEYFSETQRNKGNFPGRFSGRQFSNSRSEMNVSTLELGDSALYLCASSRAGEGDEQFFGPGTRLTVL.

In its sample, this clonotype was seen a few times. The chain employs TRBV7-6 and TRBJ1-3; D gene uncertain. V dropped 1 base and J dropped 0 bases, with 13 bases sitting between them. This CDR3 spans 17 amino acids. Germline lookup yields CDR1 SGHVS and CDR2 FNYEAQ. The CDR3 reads CASSLDRRGFSGNTIYF. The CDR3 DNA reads TGTGCCAGCAGCTTAGACCGTCGAGGATTCTCTGGAAACACCATATATTTT.

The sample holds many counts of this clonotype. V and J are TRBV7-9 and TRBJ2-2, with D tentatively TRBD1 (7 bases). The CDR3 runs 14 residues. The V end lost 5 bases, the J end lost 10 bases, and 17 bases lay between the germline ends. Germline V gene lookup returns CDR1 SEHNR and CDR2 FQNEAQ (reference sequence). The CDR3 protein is CASSPPGGFEELFF. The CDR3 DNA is TGTGCCAGCAGCCCACCAGGGGGGTTCGAGGAGCTGTTTTTT.

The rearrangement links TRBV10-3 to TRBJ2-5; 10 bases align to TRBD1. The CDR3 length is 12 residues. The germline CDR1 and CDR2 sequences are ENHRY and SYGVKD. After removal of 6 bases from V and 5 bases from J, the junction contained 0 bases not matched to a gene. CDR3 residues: CAIRGQGETQYF. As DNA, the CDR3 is TGTGCCATCAGGGGACAGGGGGAGACCCAGTACTTC.

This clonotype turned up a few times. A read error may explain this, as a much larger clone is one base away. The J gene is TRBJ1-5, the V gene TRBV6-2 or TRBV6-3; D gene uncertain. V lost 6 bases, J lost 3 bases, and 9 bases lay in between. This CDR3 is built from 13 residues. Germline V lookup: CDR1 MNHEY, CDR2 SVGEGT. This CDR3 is CASRWTVNQPQHF. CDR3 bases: TGTGCCAGCAGGTGGACGGTCAATCAGCCCCAGCATTTT.

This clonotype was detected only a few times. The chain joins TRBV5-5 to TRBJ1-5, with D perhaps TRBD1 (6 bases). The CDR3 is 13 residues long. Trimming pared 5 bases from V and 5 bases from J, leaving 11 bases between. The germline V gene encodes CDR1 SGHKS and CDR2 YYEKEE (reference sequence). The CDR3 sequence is CASSLGAHQPQHF. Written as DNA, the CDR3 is TGTGCCAGCAGTCTGGGGGCCCATCAGCCCCAGCATTTT.